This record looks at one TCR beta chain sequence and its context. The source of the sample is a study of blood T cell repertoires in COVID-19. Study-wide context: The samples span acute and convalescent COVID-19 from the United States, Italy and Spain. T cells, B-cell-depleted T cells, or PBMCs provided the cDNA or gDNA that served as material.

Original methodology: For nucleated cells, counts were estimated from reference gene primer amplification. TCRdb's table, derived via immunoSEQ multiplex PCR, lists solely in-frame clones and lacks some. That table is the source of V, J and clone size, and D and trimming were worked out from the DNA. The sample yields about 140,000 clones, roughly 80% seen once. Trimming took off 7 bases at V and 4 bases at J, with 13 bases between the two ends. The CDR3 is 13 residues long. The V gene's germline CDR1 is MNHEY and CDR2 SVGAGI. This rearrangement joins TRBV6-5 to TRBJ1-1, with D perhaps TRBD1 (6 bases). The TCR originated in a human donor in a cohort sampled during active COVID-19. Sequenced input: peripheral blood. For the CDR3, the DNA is TGTGCCAGCACACCAAAAGGGGGCACTGAAGCTTTCTTT. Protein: CASTPKGGTEAFF.